The clone carrying this T cell receptor (beta chain) appeared a few times. Its cognate antigen is unknown. The primer mix had 60 Vbeta and 13 Jbeta primers. Data came from immunoSEQ multiplex PCR; TCRdb stores just in-frame clones and leaves some out. The sample includes roughly 90,000 clones, around 84% of them seen just once. The data were taken from a study of cytomegalovirus exposure and HLA in healthy donors. Study background: Within an early data release were roughly 83 million unique TCRs drawn from HLA-typed donors.

The CDR3 runs to 15 residues. Germline values: CDR1 KGHSH, CDR2 LQKENI. The V and J ends lost 1 base and 1 base respectively, with 10 bases between them. Whole-study results and caveats: TCR beta chains associated with HLA were, in a later analysis, more clonally expanded than equally common others. In a later analysis, productive TCRs from donors in an Asian-associated ancestry cluster reportedly carried fewer N-insertions than the cohort mean.

The sample taken for sequencing was PBMCs. The gene calls are TRBV18 and TRBJ1-1; a weak D match, TRBD1 (5 bases). This clonotype was sampled from a man between 18 and 35 years old in good health and CMV-seronegative. CDR3 protein: CASSPRGAANTEAFF. In DNA form, the CDR3 reads TGTGCCAGCTCACCACGCGGGGCGGCGAACACTGAAGCTTTCTTT.